This T cell receptor (beta chain) is drawn from a study of tumor-infiltrating lymphocytes in primary liver carcinoma. Study context: Those enrolled were patients of both sexes, who were aged 30 to 69 years.

Total RNA and DNA came together from roughly 20-30 mg of bulk tissue without cell sorting. Collection of samples drew on five separate regions of each tumor. All of the tumor samples contained over 90% viable tumor cells. Overall study findings and caveats: Tumors significantly exceeded blood in top-250-clone fraction (p = 0.039).

With 500 ng total RNA as template and a constant-region primer, TCR beta cDNA was made. Nested multiplex PCR, run for three rounds with slightly modified ARM-PCR, yielded TCR beta libraries. TCRdb called the multiplex PCR reads again in MiXCR, with one record for every CDR3 protein. The table includes roughly 80,000 distinct CDR3 sequences, approximately 72% detected once. Comments on this clonotype: Antigen specificity is unknown.

The sequenced material came from liver tumor tissue from sampling region 1. Subset of the sample: tumor region T1, superior pole. This sequence originates from a man in his forties with primary liver carcinoma and hepatitis B virus infection.

CDR3 in DNA: TGCGCCACCTCTTCCCAGAGTACGGCCGAGCAGTACTTC. It yields the protein CATSSQSTAEQYF. The chain uses TRBV10-1 and TRBJ2-7; D unresolved. V was trimmed by 10 bases and J by 6 bases, leaving 19 bases between them. The germline gives CDR1 WNHNN, CDR2 SYGVQD (reference sequence). The CDR3 sequence is 13 residues long.